What follows are 10 T cell receptor beta chains derived from one specimen sequenced in a study of early T cells in non-severe SARS-CoV-2 infection. TCRdb passed the 5' RACE reads through MiXCR, listing each CDR3 protein once. The sample has tens of thousands of distinct CDR3 sequences, around 12% seen once. The specimen sequenced was whole blood. All receptors derive from an adult who was a healthcare worker with PCR-confirmed SARS-CoV-2 infection or an uninfected control (not recorded which).

V usage is TRBV20-1 and J usage is TRBJ2-2; 11 bases are shared with TRBD2. Germline V CDR1 and CDR2: DFQATT, SNEGSKA (reference sequence). This CDR3 has 20 residues. Losses at the gene ends were 1 base for V and 2 bases for J; bases not matched to a gene: 15. The CDR3 DNA follows: TGCAGTGCTAGAGTTTCCCTCGGAACTAGCGGGGGCACTAACACCGGGGAGCTGTTTTTT. It encodes CSARVSLGTSGGTNTGELFF.

CDR3: CASSQEPGITQYF. CDR3 DNA sequence: TGCGCCAGCAGCCAAGAACCCGGAATAACGCAGTATTTT. This chain connects TRBV4-1 to TRBJ2-3, with no clear D. Trimming removed 0 bases from V and 9 bases from J, with 10 bases in between. Germline CDR1 reads MGHRA; CDR2 reads YSYEKL. The CDR3 spans 13 residues.

This clonotype was picked up a small number of times. V is TRBV11-2 and J is TRBJ1-1, with D possibly matching TRBD1 (6 bases). Germline V gene data show CDR1 as SGHAT and CDR2 as FQNNGV. This CDR3 has 15 residues. V shed 4 bases and J shed 0 bases, with 12 bases lying between them. CDR3 in DNA: TGTGCCAGCAGCTGGGGGGGGGCCCTGAACACTGAAGCTTTCTTT. Its protein product is CASSWGGALNTEAFF. The full variable domain, rest sourced from reference TRBV11-2 and TRBJ1-1, is EAGVAQSPRYKIIEKRQSVAFWCNPISGHATLYWYQQILGQGPKLLIQFQNNGVVDDSQLPKDRFSAERLKGVDSTLKIQPAKLEDSAVYLCASSWGGALNTEAFFGQGTRLTVV.

The chain recombines TRBV9 with TRBJ1-6, with D maybe TRBD1 (5 bases). Germline V lookup: CDR1 SGDLS, CDR2 YYNGEE. The CDR3 covers 14 residues. Trimming stripped 4 bases from V and 11 bases from J, with 16 bases between. CDR3 sequence reads: CASSLAGTGTPLHF. CDR3 in DNA: TGTGCCAGCAGCCTCGCCGGGACGGGTACACCCCTCCACTTT.

The V call is TRBV6-2 or TRBV6-3, the J call TRBJ1-1, with D possibly TRBD1 on 6 matching bases. Germline V gives CDR1 MNHEY, CDR2 SVGEGT. Between the trimmed V and J ends, which lost 6 bases and 5 bases, there was a span of 16 bases. The CDR3 spans 14 residues. CDR3 nucleotide sequence: TGTGCCAGCAGACCTGGGGGGGCGAGGACTGAAGCTTTCTTT. Amino acid sequence: CASRPGGARTEAFF.

This clonotype was recorded a few times. The rearrangement links TRBV15 to TRBJ1-3; D gene unclear. The CDR3 loop spans 17 amino acids. CDR1 is LNHNV, CDR2 YYDKDF, per germline (reference sequence). Between the trimmed V and J ends, which lost 0 bases and 0 bases, there was a span of 12 bases. In DNA, the CDR3 is TGTGCCACCAGCAGAGATAGAGGCGGGAACTCTGGAAACACCATATATTTT. This translates into CATSRDRGGNSGNTIYF.

This clonotype was seen many times. The chain combines TRBV6-5 with TRBJ1-4; 8 positions agree with TRBD1. CDR1 MNHEY and CDR2 SVGAGI come from the germline V gene. With 8 bases clipped from V and 6 bases from J, the junction kept 8 bases outside the gene matches. The CDR3 runs 14 residues. Here the CDR3 reads CASRRTGLDEKLFF. The CDR3 DNA sequence: TGTGCCAGCCGCAGGACAGGGTTGGATGAAAAACTGTTTTTT.

The V call is TRBV29-1, the J call TRBJ2-2; D tentatively reads TRBD1 or TRBD2 (5 bases each). Germline assignment: CDR1 SQVTM and CDR2 ANQGSEA. The CDR3 is 12 amino acids. The V end was cut by 7 bases, the J end by 4 bases, with 10 bases between. CDR3 region: CSGRGITGELFF. CDR3 DNA: TGCAGCGGCCGGGGCATCACCGGGGAGCTGTTTTTT.

The V and J genes are TRBV6-2 or TRBV6-3 and TRBJ2-1; 13 bases fit TRBD2. Germline loops: CDR1 MNHEY, CDR2 SVGEGT. The CDR3 runs to 16 residues. V dropped 7 bases and J dropped 8; count of bases not matched to a gene: 11. This chain's CDR3 is CASNSGTSGEIDEQFF. For the CDR3, the DNA is TGTGCCAGCAACTCCGGGACTAGCGGGGAAATTGATGAGCAGTTCTTC.

This clonotype was counted ten times or more. The chain combines TRBV18 with TRBJ2-3, with no clear D. Trimming left V 8 bases short and J 0 bases short, with 12 bases between. Germline CDR1 is KGHSH and CDR2 is LQKENI. The CDR3 loop spans 14 amino acids. In nucleotides, the CDR3 is TGTGCCAGCGCCCAAGCGCGTAGCACAGATACGCAGTATTTT. As protein: CASAQARSTDTQYF.